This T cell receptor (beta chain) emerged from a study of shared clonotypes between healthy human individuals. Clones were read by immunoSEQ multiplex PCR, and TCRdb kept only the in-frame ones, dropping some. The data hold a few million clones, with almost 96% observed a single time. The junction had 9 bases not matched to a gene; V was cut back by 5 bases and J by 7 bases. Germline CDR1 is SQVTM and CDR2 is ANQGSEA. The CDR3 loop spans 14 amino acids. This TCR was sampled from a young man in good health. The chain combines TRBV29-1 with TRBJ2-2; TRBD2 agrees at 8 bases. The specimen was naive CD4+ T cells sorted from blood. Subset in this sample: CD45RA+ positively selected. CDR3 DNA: TGCAGCGTTCTTTCTAGCGGGTCGGTCGGGGAGCTGTTTTTT. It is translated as CSVLSSGSVGELFF.